This T cell receptor (beta chain) was identified in a study of spatial heterogeneity in lung cancer (dated by TCRdb to about 2019). Describing the broader study: Samples were obtained from 70 to 85 patients with early-stage, untreated non-small cell lung cancer from the lung TRACERx cohort. Follow-up PBMC samples were sequenced whenever the samples were available, and the median time to follow-up was about 22 months after resection. Beta-chain transcripts were consistently detected in greater numbers than alpha-chain transcripts, which likely reflected higher beta-chain transcript abundance. In the raw uncorrected reads, each unique combination of TCR and UMI appeared more than ten times on average. TCR alpha and beta repertoires were quantitatively compared across multiple tumor regions, matched nontumor lung and blood in non-small cell lung cancer. Nonsynonymous mutation counts, determined by whole-exome sequencing of tumor tissue, were related to features of the TCR repertoire. At surgery, hundreds of tumor regions, around 68 matched nontumor lung samples and 45 to 60 PBMC samples were TCR-sequenced for both alpha and beta chains.

The time point label here, explained by the study, means: blood at routine non-recurrence follow-up after resection. TCR sequencing used whole RNA extracted from tumor and nontumor lung tissue, or from cryopreserved PBMC samples, without cell sorting. A patient was chosen for TCR sequencing only when enough RNA was available from at least two tumor regions. Study-level results and caveats: Additional single-cell paired TCR alpha and beta sequencing was considered necessary to confirm, at a functional level, the hypothesis that regional TCRs recognize regional mutations. Only around 15 patients were included in comparisons of baseline and follow-up blood repertoires. Ubiquitous expanded tumor TCRs were found in blood more often at tumor resection than at routine follow-up.

The germline V gene gives CDR1 as SGHVS and CDR2 as FQNEAQ. From the cysteine through the phenylalanine, the CDR3 covers 14 amino acids. Left in the record is the CDR3 DNA by itself, 42 bases read in frame from the first base. The V end loses 3 bases and the J end loses 6 bases, and a stretch of 11 bases separates them. As regards this clonotype: No cognate antigen has been identified for it. Qualities for individual bases were not recorded, and no much larger clone is one base off.

Library preparation used 5' RACE. The run used a NextSeq 500. In the TCR library protocol, a unique molecular identifier was attached to each TCR cDNA molecule so that PCR and sequencing errors could be corrected. The authors processed their data as follows. TCR identification, UMI-based error correction and CDR3 extraction were performed with Decombinator tools. Expanded TCRs were defined as those above a frequency of 2 per 1,000, corresponding to the top 1% of the tumor frequency distribution. Renyi diversity was calculated using the R vegan package after each repertoire was subsampled 100 times to 5,000 TCRs. CDR3 similarity networks were constructed using string-kernel similarity of amino acid triplets, with links drawn between CDR3s whose pairwise similarity was above 0.82. TCRdb reanalyzed the raw reads on its own, using fastp at Q25 for trimming and MiXCR for clone calling, and kept in-frame beta chains. A single entry per CDR3 protein holds the most common genes and DNA from its merged rows. These V and J calls originate from TCRdb's pipeline instead of the authors' own analysis. The sample table holds about 120,000 distinct CDR3 sequences, of which over 9% were seen once. The ten largest clones capture around a sixth of the sample.

The source was PBMCs, collected at follow-up. The TCR comes from a male donor with early-stage non-small cell lung cancer. Recombination connected TRBV7-8 to TRBJ1-4; confidence is insufficient to name the D gene. In nucleotide form, the sequence is TGTGCCAGCAGCTTCCGGCAACTGGATGAAAAACTGTTTTTT. This yields the protein CASSFRQLDEKLFF.